The 10 T cell receptor beta chains given below trace back to one sample, sequenced in a study of shared clonotypes between healthy human individuals. Naive CD8 cells lacked CD45RO, underwent positive selection for CCR7 and left out terminally differentiated effector memory CD45RA+ cells. Some clones are missing from TCRdb's copy, which holds only in-frame ones; the method was immunoSEQ multiplex PCR. The repertoire includes approximately 600,000 clones, 85% to 95% of them detected once, and approximately 0.11% sits in the top ten. The specimen sequenced was naive CD8+ T cells sorted from blood. Receptors were obtained from a woman in her thirties in good health.

The genes are TRBV27 and TRBJ2-1, with 8 bases identical to TRBD2. From germline, CDR1 is MNHEY and CDR2 SMNVEV (reference sequence). The CDR3 consists of 16 residues. V was clipped by 6 bases and J by 0 bases; unmatched bases: 7. The CDR3 region is CASSPLAGNSYNEQFF. The CDR3, as DNA: TGTGCCAGCAGCCCTTTAGCGGGGAACTCCTACAATGAGCAGTTCTTC.

The chain has TRBV10-2 and TRBJ2-7, with TRBD2 matching 9 bases. Trimming at V came to 2 bases and at J to 0 bases, leaving 2 bases not matched to a gene. The CDR3 is 15 residues long. Germline V gene lookup returns CDR1 WSHSY and CDR2 SAAADI. The chain's CDR3 is CASSERLADSYEQYF. In DNA, the CDR3 is TGCGCCAGCAGTGAGCGACTAGCGGACTCCTACGAGCAGTACTTC.

CDR3 protein: CASSVGVETYEQYF. In DNA form, the CDR3 reads TGTGCCAGCAGTGTTGGAGTGGAGACCTACGAGCAGTACTTC. V is TRBV25-1 and J is TRBJ2-7; D gene unclear. The CDR3 is made up of 14 amino acids. Germline V gives CDR1 MGHDK, CDR2 SYGVNS. The V gene lost 4 bases and the J gene lost 2 bases, with 12 bases spanning the gap.

The chain recombines TRBV6-5 with TRBJ1-6; D not certain. The germline V gene has CDR1 MNHEY and CDR2 SVGAGI. V was cut by 2 bases and J by 7 bases, with 6 bases left in between. CDR3 length: 13 amino acids. The CDR3 is CASSYAPNSPLHF. CDR3 nucleotide sequence: TGTGCCAGCAGTTACGCCCCAAATTCACCCCTCCACTTT.

This clone was detected a few times. The chain uses TRBV27 and TRBJ1-1, with 8 bases identical to TRBD1. The CDR3 runs 13 residues. Trimming removed 6 bases from V and 10 bases from J; junction bases left unmatched: 10. Germline V gene sequence: CDR1 MNHEY, CDR2 SMNVEV (reference sequence). DNA for the CDR3: TGTGCCAGCAGCAATGGGGCAGGGGGCCCAGCTTTCTTT. It translates to CASSNGAGGPAFF.

This clone was seen once. The rearrangement uses TRBV2 and TRBJ2-1; 9 nucleotides match TRBD1. V lost 6 bases to trimming and J lost 0 bases; unmatched junction nucleotides: 9. Germline CDR1 SNHLY, CDR2 FYNNEI. The CDR3 length is 17 residues. The CDR3 DNA sequence: TGTGCCAGCAGCCCCTGGGGACAGGGACTCTCCTACAATGAGCAGTTCTTC. This gives the protein CASSPWGQGLSYNEQFF. Filled out from reference TRBV2 and TRBJ2-1, the complete variable domain reads EPEVTQTPSHQVTQMGQEVILRCVPISNHLYFYWYRQILGQKVEFLVSFYNNEISEKSEIFDDQFSVERPDGSNFTLKIRSTKLEDSAMYFCASSPWGQGLSYNEQFFGPGTRLTVL.

This clone was seen a single time. The J gene is TRBJ1-4, the V gene TRBV28, with TRBD1 matching over 9 bases. With V trimmed by 5 bases and J by 6 bases, 4 bases remained unmatched. Germline lookup yields CDR1 MDHEN and CDR2 SYDVKM. This CDR3 is 14 amino acids long. Here the CDR3 reads CASSLRTGDEKLFF. For the CDR3, the DNA is TGTGCCAGCAGTCTGAGGACAGGGGATGAAAAACTGTTTTTT.

The chain carries TRBV6-1 and TRBJ1-4; 7 positions match TRBD1. The CDR3 sequence is 18 residues long. Germline CDR1 MNHNS, CDR2 SASEGT. V was clipped by 2 bases and J by 3 bases; unmatched bases: 12. The CDR3 DNA reads TGTGCCAGCAGTGAAACGGCAGGGGGAATTTTTGCTAATGAAAAACTGTTTTTT. Translating gives CASSETAGGIFANEKLFF.

This chain connects TRBV13 to TRBJ2-1; 12 nucleotides line up with TRBD2. V trimming: 5 bases; J trimming: 8 bases; junction bases outside the gene matches: 7. The germline V gene has CDR1 PRHDT and CDR2 FYEKMQ (reference sequence). The CDR3 is 15 residues long. The CDR3 DNA follows: TGTGCCAGCAGCCGGAGACTAGCGGGAGCCGATGAGCAGTTCTTC. Translating it yields CASSRRLAGADEQFF. Full variable domain (outside the CDR3, taken from reference TRBV13 and TRBJ2-1): AAGVIQSPRHLIKEKRETATLKCYPIPRHDTVYWYQQGPGQDPQFLISFYEKMQSDKGSIPDRFSAQQFSDYHSELNMSSLELGDSALYFCASSRRLAGADEQFFGPGTRLTVL.

The DNA for the CDR3 is TGTGCCAGTAGGCCAGACGTAACCTACAATGAGCAGTTCTTC. As protein: CASRPDVTYNEQFF. The chain joins TRBV19 to TRBJ2-1; no reliable D call. The germline V and J ends were trimmed by 6 bases and 2 bases, with 11 bases remaining between them. Per germline, CDR1 LNHDA and CDR2 SQIVND (reference sequence). The CDR3 extends over 14 amino acids.